This TCR beta chain was retrieved from a study of vaccination effects on CD4 cells after COVID-19. Before sequencing, viral peptide pools were used by the ViraFEST assay to expand antigen-specific CD4+ T cells. Subsequent to 10 days of culture, CD4+ T cells were isolated. Nobody among the vaccine recipients had prior SARS-CoV-2 infection (nucleocapsid antibodies were negative). Wells containing approximately 2 million PBMC each were cultured with roughly 10 IU/ml IL-2 and approximately 10 ug/ml peptides. This CDR3 spans 12 amino acids. Germline values: CDR1 ENHRY, CDR2 SYGVKD. The V end lost 2 bases, the J end lost 4 bases, and 6 bases lay between the germline ends. The repertoire was sequenced with immunoSEQ multiplex PCR; TCRdb's copy has only in-frame clones and lacks some. The data hold tens of thousands of clones, with about 68% observed a single time. A remark on this clone: Its specificity is not known.

J is TRBJ2-7 and V is TRBV10-3; the D gene is possibly TRBD2 (5 bases). The material sequenced was CD4+ T cells from PBMCs cultured with HCoV-NL63 spike peptides, taken before COVID-19 vaccination. This clonotype originated in a human donor who received a COVID-19 vaccine. CDR3 loop: CAISEAGYEQYF. DNA for the CDR3: TGTGCCATCAGTGAGGCGGGTTACGAGCAGTACTTC.